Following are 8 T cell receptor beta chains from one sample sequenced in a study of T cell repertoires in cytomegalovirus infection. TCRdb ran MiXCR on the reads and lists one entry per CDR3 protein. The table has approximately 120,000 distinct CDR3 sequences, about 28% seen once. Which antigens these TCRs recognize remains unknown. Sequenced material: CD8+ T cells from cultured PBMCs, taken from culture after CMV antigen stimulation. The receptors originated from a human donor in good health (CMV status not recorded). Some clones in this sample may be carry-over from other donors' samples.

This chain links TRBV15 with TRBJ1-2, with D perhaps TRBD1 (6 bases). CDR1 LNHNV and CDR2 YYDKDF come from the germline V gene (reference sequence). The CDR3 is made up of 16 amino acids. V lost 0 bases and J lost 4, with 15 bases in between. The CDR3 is CATSRDLGASPYGYTF. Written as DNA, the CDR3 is TGTGCCACCAGCAGAGATTTGGGGGCGTCCCCCTATGGCTACACCTTC. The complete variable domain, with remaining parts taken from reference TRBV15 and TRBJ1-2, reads DAMVIQNPRYQVTQFGKPVTLSCSQTLNHNVMYWYQQKSSQAPKLLFHYYDKDFNNEADTPDNFQSRRPNTSFCFLDIRSPGLGDTAMYLCATSRDLGASPYGYTFGSGTRLTVV.

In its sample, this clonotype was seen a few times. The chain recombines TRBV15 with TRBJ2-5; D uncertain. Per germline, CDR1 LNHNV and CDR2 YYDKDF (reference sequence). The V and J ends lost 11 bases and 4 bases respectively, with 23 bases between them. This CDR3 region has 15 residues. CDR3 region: CAPQRRVRRRETQYF. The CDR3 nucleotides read TGTGCCCCCCAACGTCGGGTCAGAAGGAGAGAGACCCAGTACTTC.

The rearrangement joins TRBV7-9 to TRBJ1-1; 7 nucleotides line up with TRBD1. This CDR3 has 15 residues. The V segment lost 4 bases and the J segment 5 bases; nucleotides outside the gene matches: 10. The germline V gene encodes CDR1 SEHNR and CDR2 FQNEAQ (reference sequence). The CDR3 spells CASSSHRGRDTEAFF. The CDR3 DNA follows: TGTGCCAGCAGCTCCCACAGGGGAAGGGATACTGAAGCTTTCTTT.

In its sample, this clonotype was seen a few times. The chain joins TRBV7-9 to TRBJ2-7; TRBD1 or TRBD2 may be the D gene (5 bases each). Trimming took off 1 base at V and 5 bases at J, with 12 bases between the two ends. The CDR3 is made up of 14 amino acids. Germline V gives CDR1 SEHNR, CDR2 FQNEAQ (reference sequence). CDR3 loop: CASSLGLGGDEQYF. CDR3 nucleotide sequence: TGTGCCAGCAGCTTAGGTCTTGGGGGTGACGAGCAGTACTTC.

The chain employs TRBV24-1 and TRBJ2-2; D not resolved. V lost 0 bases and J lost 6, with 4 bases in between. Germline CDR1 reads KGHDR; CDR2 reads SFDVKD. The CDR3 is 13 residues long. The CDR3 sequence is CATSDLPAGELFF. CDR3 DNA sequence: TGTGCCACCAGTGATTTGCCCGCCGGGGAGCTGTTTTTT.

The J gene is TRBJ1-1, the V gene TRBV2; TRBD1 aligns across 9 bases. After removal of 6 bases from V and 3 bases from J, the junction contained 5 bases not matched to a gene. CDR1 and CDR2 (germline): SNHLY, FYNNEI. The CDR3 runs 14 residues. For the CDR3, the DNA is TGTGCCAGCAGGACGGACAGGGGATACACTGAAGCTTTCTTT. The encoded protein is CASRTDRGYTEAFF.

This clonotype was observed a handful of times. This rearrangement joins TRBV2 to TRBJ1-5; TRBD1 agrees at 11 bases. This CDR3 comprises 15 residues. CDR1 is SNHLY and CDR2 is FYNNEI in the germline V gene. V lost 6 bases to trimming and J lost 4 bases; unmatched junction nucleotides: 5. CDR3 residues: CASSQGQGANQPQHF. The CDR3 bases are TGTGCCAGCAGCCAAGGACAGGGGGCAAATCAGCCCCAGCATTTT.

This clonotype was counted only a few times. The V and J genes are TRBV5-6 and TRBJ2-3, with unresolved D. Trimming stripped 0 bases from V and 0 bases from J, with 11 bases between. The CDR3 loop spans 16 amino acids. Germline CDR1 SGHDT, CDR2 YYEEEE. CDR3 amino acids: CASSLEPLFSTDTQYF. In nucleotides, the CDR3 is TGTGCCAGCAGCTTGGAACCGTTGTTTAGCACAGATACGCAGTATTTT.